This passage covers 12 T cell receptor beta chains from one sample sequenced in a study of blood T cells in healthy people across ages (dated by TCRdb to the mid-2010s). Libraries were prepared through 5' RACE. Data came from an Illumina HiSeq 2500. A second PCR of roughly 6 to 12 cycles was performed with a sample-barcoded 5' primer and a J-beta primer mix. TCRdb applied fastp at Q25 and MiXCR to the public reads, then kept only in-frame beta chains. Each entry is one CDR3 protein sequence, shown with its most common DNA and genes. Present in this sample are 660,000 or so distinct CDR3 sequences, approximately 50% of which were seen just once. The ten biggest clones cover over 30% of the sample. The sample taken for sequencing was blood. These receptors were obtained from a man aged 60-69 years in good health.

A few counts support this clonotype. This chain connects TRBV6-5 to TRBJ2-7, with D possibly matching TRBD1 (6 bases). There are 14 residues in the CDR3. Germline CDR1 and CDR2: MNHEY and SVGAGI. Trimming cost V 4 bases and J 4 bases, with 14 bases left between them. CDR3 sequence (DNA): TGTGCCAGCAGTTTGGCGTCAGGGGAGTACGAGCAGTACTTC. It encodes CASSLASGEYEQYF.

The CDR3 DNA sequence: TGTGCCCACGGGGAAGTGGGTCACAGGGAAGAGACCCAGTACTTC. Translation gives CAHGEVGHREETQYF. This chain connects TRBV28 to TRBJ2-5, with D maybe TRBD1 (6 bases). V shed 11 bases and J shed 3 bases, with 22 bases lying between them. The CDR3 has 15 amino acids. Per the germline V gene, CDR1 is MDHEN and CDR2 is SYDVKM.

CDR3 amino acids: CSAEPVLAGAGETQYF. The DNA of the CDR3 is TGCAGCGCCGAGCCTGTGCTAGCGGGAGCGGGGGAGACCCAGTACTTC. The chain joins TRBV29-1 to TRBJ2-7; TRBD2 matches at 10 bases. The DNA end is a closer match to TRBJ2-5, so the J assignment may be wrong. The V gene's germline CDR1 is SQVTM and CDR2 ANQGSEA. The CDR3 contains 16 residues.

This clonotype was detected only a few times. The rearrangement joins TRBV6-5 to TRBJ2-1; TRBD1 is a possible D gene (6 bases). V was cut by 3 bases and J by 4 bases, with 13 bases left in between. The CDR3 totals 15 residues. Looked up from germline, CDR1 is MNHEY and CDR2 is SVGAGI. CDR3 nucleotides: TGTGCCAGCAGTTATGGCAGGGGAGCGTACAATGAGCAGTTCTTC. The encoded protein is CASSYGRGAYNEQFF.

The rearrangement joins TRBV4-2 to TRBJ1-2, with D hard to call. CDR3 length: 15 residues. The V end lost 0 bases, the J end lost 4 bases, and 12 bases lay between the germline ends. Germline CDR1 LGHNA, CDR2 YNFKEQ. The CDR3 loop is CASSQEDTPSYGYTF. CDR3 nucleotides: TGTGCCAGCAGCCAAGAAGACACTCCGTCCTATGGCTACACCTTC.

The table lists this clonotype with many counts. This rearrangement joins TRBV3-1 to TRBJ1-2; D call uncertain. The CDR3 runs 14 residues. The V gene's germline CDR1 is LGHDT and CDR2 YNNKEL (reference sequence). Trimming stripped 0 bases from V and 0 bases from J, with 5 bases between. In nucleotides, the CDR3 is TGTGCCAGCAGCCAAGATACAGCTAACTATGGCTACACCTTC. Encoded protein: CASSQDTANYGYTF. Looking up the rest from reference TRBV3-1 and TRBJ1-2 gives the full variable domain: DTAVSQTPKYLVTQMGNDKSIKCEQNLGHDTMYWYKQDSKKFLKIMFSYNNKELIINETVPNRFSPKSPDKAHLNLHINSLELGDSAVYFCASSQDTANYGYTFGSGTRLTVV.

The rearrangement uses TRBV12-3 or TRBV12-4 and TRBJ1-4; D gene uncertain. CDR3 size: 15 residues. Trimming stripped 6 bases from V and 6 bases from J, with 17 bases between. The CDR3 sequence is CASSSGLGNDEKLFF. The CDR3 nucleotides read TGTGCCAGCAGCTCCGGGCTGGGAAACGATGAAAAACTGTTTTTT.

The chain recombines TRBV7-9 with TRBJ1-1; 8 nucleotides match TRBD1. Germline values: CDR1 SEHNR, CDR2 FQNEAQ (reference sequence). V was pared by 6 bases and J by 1 base, with 7 bases of the junction left unmatched. This CDR3 is 15 amino acids long. Written as DNA, the CDR3 is TGTGCCAGCAGATCTCGCGGACAGGGGAACACTGAAGCTTTCTTT. Translated, it gives CASRSRGQGNTEAFF.

This clonotype came up once. This chain joins TRBV6-5 and TRBJ2-7; 9 bases align to TRBD1. V lost 4 bases and J lost 1; bases outside the gene matches: 8. The CDR3 spans 16 residues. CDR1 is MNHEY and CDR2 is SVGAGI in the germline V gene. CDR3 amino acids: CASSSAGGTGSYEQYF. DNA of the CDR3: TGTGCCAGCAGTTCGGCCGGGGGGACAGGGTCCTACGAGCAGTACTTC.

The J gene is TRBJ2-1, the V gene TRBV4-1; D remains ambiguous. The V gene's germline CDR1 is MGHRA and CDR2 YSYEKL. With 4 bases removed from V and 6 bases from J, the gap between germline ends came to 16 bases. This CDR3 is 15 amino acids long. CDR3 residues: CASSLSGSNPNEQFF. In nucleotides, the CDR3 is TGCGCCAGCAGCCTAAGTGGCTCCAACCCCAATGAGCAGTTCTTC.

The V and J genes are TRBV9 and TRBJ2-1; 13 nucleotides line up with TRBD2. The junction had 10 bases not matched to a gene; V was cut back by 3 bases and J by 10 bases. The CDR3 is 16 amino acids. Germline V gene data show CDR1 as SGDLS and CDR2 as YYNGEE. The DNA of the CDR3 is TGTGCCAGCAGCGCGAGACTAGCGGGGGGCCTGGAGGAGCAGTTCTTC. Translated: CASSARLAGGLEEQFF.

The chain combines TRBV7-9 with TRBJ2-3; TRBD1 might be the D (8 bases). The CDR3 sequence is 14 residues long. From germline, CDR1 is SEHNR and CDR2 FQNEAQ (reference sequence). Trimming took off 3 bases at V and 5 bases at J, with 12 bases between the two ends. CDR3 in DNA: TGTGCCAGCAGCTTGGACAGGGAGGGAGATACGCAGTATTTT. As protein: CASSLDREGDTQYF.